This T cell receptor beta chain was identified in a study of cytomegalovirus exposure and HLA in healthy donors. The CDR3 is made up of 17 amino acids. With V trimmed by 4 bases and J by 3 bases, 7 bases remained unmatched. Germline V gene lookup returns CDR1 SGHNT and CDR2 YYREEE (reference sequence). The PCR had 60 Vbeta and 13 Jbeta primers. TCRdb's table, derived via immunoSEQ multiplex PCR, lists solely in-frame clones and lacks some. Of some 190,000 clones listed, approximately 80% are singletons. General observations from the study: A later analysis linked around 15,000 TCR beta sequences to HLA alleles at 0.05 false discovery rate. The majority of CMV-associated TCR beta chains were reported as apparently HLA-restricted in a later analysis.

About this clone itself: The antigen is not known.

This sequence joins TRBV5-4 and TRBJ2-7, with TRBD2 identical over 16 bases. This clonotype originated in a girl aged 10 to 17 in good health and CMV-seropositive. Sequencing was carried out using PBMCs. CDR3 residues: CASSPPGLAGGIYEQYF. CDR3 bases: TGTGCCAGCAGCCCGCCGGGACTAGCGGGAGGGATCTACGAGCAGTACTTC.